This entry lists 3 T cell receptor beta chains sequenced from one sample in a study of blood T cell repertoires in COVID-19. Data came from immunoSEQ multiplex PCR; TCRdb stores just in-frame clones and leaves some out. The top ten clones hold roughly 8% of a sample with 540,000 or so clones, approximately 88% of them seen once. The sequencing input was peripheral blood. These TCRs come from a woman aged 45 to 65 with COVID-19, enrolled during active disease.

V and J are TRBV28 and TRBJ1-2; TRBD1 aligns across 9 bases. Germline values: CDR1 MDHEN, CDR2 SYDVKM. V was pared by 6 bases and J by 3 bases, with 5 bases of the junction left unmatched. The CDR3 runs to 14 residues. CDR3 nucleotides: TGTGCCAGCAGACAGACAGGGGGGGACTATGGCTACACCTTC. This encodes CASRQTGGDYGYTF.

The J gene is TRBJ1-5, the V gene TRBV28; 9 bases map to TRBD1. The CDR3 consists of 14 residues. Per germline, CDR1 MDHEN and CDR2 SYDVKM. Trimming at V came to 6 bases and at J to 3 bases, leaving 3 bases not matched to a gene. CDR3 in amino acids: CASSGQGINQPQHF. DNA of the CDR3: TGTGCCAGCAGCGGACAGGGGATCAATCAGCCCCAGCATTTT.

The genes are TRBV5-1 and TRBJ2-3; TRBD1 matches at 9 bases. The CDR3 has 15 amino acids. With V trimmed by 0 bases and J by 1 base, 0 bases remained unmatched. Germline CDR1 is SGHRS and CDR2 is YFSETQ. CDR3 loop: CASSLGTGGTDTQYF. CDR3 nucleotides: TGCGCCAGCAGCTTGGGGACAGGGGGCACAGATACGCAGTATTTT.